This TCR beta chain appears in the sequencing data of a study of blood T cells in healthy people across ages. Study-level results: Changes in expanded clonotypes were possibly confounded, as the CMV status of donors was unknown.

As concerns this clonotype: Its specificity is unknown.

Primed by a sample-barcoded 5' primer and a J-beta primer mix, a second PCR proceeded for roughly 7 to 12 cycles. A single record per CDR3 protein comes from TCRdb applying MiXCR to the 5' RACE reads. The sample lists around 1,000,000 distinct CDR3 sequences, under 30% occurring once. The same data also went into a second study, on T cells of mothers and their children.

The TCR sequence derives from a girl aged 2 to 9 in good health. The material sequenced was blood.

In DNA form, the CDR3 reads TGCAGTGCTAGAGATGGGGGGAACTATGGCTACACCTTC. As protein: CSARDGGNYGYTF. This chain uses TRBV20-1 with TRBJ1-2; a possible D gene is TRBD1 (5 bases). The CDR3 is made up of 13 amino acids. Germline V gene sequence: CDR1 DFQATT, CDR2 SNEGSKA (reference sequence). V lost 0 bases, J lost 2 bases, and 7 bases lay in between.